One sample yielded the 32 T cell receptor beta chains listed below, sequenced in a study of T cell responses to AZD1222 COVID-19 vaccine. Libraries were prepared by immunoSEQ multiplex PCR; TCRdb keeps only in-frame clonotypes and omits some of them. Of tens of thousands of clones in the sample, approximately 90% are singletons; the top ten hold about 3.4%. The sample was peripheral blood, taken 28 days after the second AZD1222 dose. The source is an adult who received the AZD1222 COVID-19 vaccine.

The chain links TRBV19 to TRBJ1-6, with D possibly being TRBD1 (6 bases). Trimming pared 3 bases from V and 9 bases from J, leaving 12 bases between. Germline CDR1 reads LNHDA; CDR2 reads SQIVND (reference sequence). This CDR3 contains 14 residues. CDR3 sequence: CASSIDRTTSPLHF. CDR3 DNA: TGTGCCAGTAGTATCGACAGGACCACTTCACCCCTCCACTTT.

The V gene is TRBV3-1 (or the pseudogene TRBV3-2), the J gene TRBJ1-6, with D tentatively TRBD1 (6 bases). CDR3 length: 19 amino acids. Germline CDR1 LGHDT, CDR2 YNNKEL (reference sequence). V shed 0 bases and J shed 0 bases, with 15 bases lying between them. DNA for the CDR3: TGTGCCAGCAGCCAAGATGGGGCGACAGGAAGCTCCTATAATTCACCCCTCCACTTT. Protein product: CASSQDGATGSSYNSPLHF.

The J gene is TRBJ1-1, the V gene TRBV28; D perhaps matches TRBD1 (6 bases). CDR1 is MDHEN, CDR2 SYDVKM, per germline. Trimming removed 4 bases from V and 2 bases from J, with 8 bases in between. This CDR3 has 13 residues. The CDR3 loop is CASSSQGNTEAFF. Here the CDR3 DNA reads TGTGCCAGCAGTTCACAGGGTAACACTGAAGCTTTCTTT.

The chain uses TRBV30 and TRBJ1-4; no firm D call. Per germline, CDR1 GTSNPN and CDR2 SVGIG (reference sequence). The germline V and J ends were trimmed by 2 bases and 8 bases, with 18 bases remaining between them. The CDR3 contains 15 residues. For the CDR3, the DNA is TGTGCCTGGAGTCCAAGGGAGAGTAGGCCGGAAAAACTGTTTTTT. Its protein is CAWSPRESRPEKLFF.

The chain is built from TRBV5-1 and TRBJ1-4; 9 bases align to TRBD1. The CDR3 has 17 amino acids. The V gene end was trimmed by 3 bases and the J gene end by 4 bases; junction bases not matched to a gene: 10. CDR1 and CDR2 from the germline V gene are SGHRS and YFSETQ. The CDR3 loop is CASSYYGDRVYNEKLFF. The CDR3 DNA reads TGCGCCAGCAGCTACTACGGGGACAGGGTCTATAATGAAAAACTGTTTTTT.

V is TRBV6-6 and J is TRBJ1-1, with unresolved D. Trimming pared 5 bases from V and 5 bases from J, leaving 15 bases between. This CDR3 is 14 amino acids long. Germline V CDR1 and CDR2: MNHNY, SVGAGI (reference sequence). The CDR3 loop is CASSTSRPGTEAFF. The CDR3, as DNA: TGTGCCAGCAGTACCTCGCGTCCTGGGACTGAAGCTTTCTTT.

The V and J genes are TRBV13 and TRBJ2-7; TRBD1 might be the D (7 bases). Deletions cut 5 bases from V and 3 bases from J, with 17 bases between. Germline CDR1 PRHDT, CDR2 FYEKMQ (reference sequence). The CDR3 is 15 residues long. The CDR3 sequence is CASSARQGGNYEQYF. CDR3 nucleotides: TGTGCCAGCAGCGCCCGACAGGGAGGAAACTACGAGCAGTACTTC. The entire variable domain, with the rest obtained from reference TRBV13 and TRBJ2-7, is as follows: AAGVIQSPRHLIKEKRETATLKCYPIPRHDTVYWYQQGPGQDPQFLISFYEKMQSDKGSIPDRFSAQQFSDYHSELNMSSLELGDSALYFCASSARQGGNYEQYFGPGTRLTVT.

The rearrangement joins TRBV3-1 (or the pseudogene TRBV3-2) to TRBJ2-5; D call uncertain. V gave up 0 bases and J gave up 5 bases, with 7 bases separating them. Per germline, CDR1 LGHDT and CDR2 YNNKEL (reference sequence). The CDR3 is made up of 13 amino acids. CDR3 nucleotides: TGTGCCAGCAGCCAAGAAGTGAGGGAGACCCAGTACTTC. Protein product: CASSQEVRETQYF.

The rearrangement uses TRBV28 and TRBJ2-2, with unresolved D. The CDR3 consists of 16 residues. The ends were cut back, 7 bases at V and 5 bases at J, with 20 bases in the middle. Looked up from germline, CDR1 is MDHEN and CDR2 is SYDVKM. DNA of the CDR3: TGTGCCAGCACTCCGGGCCTACCCTATCTAACCGGGGAGCTGTTTTTT. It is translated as CASTPGLPYLTGELFF. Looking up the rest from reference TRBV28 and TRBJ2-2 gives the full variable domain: DVKVTQSSRYLVKRTGEKVFLECVQDMDHENMFWYRQDPGLGLRLIYFSYDVKMKEKGDIPEGYSVSREKKERFSLILESASTNQTSMYLCASTPGLPYLTGELFFGEGSRLTVL.

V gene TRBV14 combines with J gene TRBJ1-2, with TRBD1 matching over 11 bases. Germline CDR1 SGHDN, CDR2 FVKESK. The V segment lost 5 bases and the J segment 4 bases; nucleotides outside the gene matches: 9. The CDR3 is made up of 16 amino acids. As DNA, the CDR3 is TGTGCCAGCAGCTTGGCTTCCGGGACAGGGGGCTATGGCTACACCTTC. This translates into CASSLASGTGGYGYTF.

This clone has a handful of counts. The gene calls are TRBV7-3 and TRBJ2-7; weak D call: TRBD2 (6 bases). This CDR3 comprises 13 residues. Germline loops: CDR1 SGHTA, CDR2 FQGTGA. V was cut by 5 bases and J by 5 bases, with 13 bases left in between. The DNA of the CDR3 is TGTGCCAGCAGCACCGGACCGGGAGACGAGCAGTACTTC. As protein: CASSTGPGDEQYF. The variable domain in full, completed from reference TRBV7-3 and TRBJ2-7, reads GAGVSQTPSNKVTEKGKYVELRCDPISGHTALYWYRQSLGQGPEFLIYFQGTGAADDSGLPNDRFFAVRPEGSVSTLKIQRTERGDSAVYLCASSTGPGDEQYFGPGTRLTVT.

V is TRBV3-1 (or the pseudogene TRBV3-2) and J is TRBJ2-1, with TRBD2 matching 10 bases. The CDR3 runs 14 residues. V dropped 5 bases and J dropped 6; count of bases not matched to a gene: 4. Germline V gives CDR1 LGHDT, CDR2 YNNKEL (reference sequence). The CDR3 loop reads CASSGLAGGNEQFF. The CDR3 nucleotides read TGTGCCAGCAGCGGGTTAGCGGGGGGCAATGAGCAGTTCTTC.

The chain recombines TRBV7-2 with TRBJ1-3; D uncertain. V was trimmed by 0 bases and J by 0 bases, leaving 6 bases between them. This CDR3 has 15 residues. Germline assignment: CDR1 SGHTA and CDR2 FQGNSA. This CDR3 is CASSLAGSSGNTIYF. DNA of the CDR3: TGTGCCAGCAGCTTAGCGGGGTCCTCTGGAAACACCATATATTTT.

The CDR3: CASSLEGSLQAQFF. CDR3 nucleotide sequence: TGTGCCAGCAGCTTAGAGGGGAGCCTCCAAGCGCAGTTCTTC. The J gene is TRBJ2-1, the V gene TRBV11-3; maybe TRBD2 (5 bases). The CDR3 sequence is 14 residues long. Germline-derived CDR1 and CDR2 are SGHNT and YENEEA. V lost 0 bases to trimming and J lost 12 bases, with 15 bases between them.

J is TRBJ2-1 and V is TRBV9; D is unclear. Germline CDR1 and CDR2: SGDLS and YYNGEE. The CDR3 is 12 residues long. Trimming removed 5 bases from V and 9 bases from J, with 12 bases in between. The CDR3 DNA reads TGTGCCAGCAGTGGACCCGGCGGTGAGCAGTTCTTC. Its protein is CASSGPGGEQFF.

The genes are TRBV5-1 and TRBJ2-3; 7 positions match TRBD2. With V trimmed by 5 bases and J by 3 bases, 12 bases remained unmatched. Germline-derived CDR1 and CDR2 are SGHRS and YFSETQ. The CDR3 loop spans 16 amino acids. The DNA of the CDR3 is TGCGCCAGCAGGGGGCGTCCTAGCGGTAATACAGATACGCAGTATTTT. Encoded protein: CASRGRPSGNTDTQYF.

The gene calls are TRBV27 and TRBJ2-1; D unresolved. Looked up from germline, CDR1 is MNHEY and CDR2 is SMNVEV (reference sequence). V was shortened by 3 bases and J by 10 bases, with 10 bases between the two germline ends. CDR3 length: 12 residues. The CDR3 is CASSFPAGEQFF. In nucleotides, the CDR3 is TGTGCCAGCAGTTTCCCGGCTGGCGAGCAGTTCTTC.

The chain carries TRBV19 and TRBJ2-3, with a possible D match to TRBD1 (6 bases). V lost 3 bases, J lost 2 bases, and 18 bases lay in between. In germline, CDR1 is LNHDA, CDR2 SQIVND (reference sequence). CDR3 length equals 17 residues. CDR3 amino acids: CASSILGAGVNTDTQYF. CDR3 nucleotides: TGTGCCAGTAGTATCCTGGGCGCAGGGGTGAACACAGATACGCAGTATTTT.

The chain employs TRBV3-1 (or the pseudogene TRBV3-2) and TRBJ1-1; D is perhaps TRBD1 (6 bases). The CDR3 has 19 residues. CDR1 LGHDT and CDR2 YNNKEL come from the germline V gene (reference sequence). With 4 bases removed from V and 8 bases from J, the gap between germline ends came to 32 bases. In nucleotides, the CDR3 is TGTGCCAGCAGCCCCGGAGTCCCTAGGACAGCCTCGAGACGGAAGGAAGCTTTCTTT. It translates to CASSPGVPRTASRRKEAFF.

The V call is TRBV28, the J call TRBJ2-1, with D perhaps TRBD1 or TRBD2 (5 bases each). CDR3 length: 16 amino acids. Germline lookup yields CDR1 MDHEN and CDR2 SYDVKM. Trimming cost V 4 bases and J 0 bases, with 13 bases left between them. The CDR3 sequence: CASSYSGASSYNEQFF. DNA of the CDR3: TGTGCCAGCAGTTATTCCGGGGCGAGCTCCTACAATGAGCAGTTCTTC.

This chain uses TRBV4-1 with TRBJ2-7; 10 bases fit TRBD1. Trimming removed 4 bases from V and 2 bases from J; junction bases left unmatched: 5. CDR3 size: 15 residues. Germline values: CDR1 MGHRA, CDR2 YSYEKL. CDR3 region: CASSRTGTGAYEQYF. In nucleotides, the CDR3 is TGCGCCAGCAGCCGCACCGGGACAGGGGCCTACGAGCAGTACTTC.

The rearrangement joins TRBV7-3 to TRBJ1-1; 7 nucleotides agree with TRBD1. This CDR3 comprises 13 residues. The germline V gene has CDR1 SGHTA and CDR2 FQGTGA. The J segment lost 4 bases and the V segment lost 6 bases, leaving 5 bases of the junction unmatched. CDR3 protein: CASSRQGSTEAFF. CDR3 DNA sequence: TGTGCCAGCAGTCGACAGGGAAGCACTGAAGCTTTCTTT.

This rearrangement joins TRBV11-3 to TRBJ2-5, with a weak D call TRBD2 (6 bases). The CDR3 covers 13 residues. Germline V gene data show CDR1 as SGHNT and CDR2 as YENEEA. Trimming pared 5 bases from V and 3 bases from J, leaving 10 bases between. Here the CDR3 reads CASSPRREETQYF. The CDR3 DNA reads TGTGCCAGCAGCCCTCGGAGGGAAGAGACCCAGTACTTC.

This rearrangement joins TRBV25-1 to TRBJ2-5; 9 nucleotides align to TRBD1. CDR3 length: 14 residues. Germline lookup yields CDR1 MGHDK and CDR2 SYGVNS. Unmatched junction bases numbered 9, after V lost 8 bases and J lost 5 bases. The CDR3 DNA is TGTGCCAGCGGGACAGGGACCCTTGGGGAGACCCAGTACTTC. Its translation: CASGTGTLGETQYF.

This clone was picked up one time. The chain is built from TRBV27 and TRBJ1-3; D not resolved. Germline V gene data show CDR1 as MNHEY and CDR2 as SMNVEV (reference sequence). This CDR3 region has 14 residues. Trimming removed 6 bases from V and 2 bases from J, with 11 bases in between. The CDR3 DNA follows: TGTGCCAGCAGGCCCGGAGTCACTGGAAACACCATATATTTT. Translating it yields CASRPGVTGNTIYF.

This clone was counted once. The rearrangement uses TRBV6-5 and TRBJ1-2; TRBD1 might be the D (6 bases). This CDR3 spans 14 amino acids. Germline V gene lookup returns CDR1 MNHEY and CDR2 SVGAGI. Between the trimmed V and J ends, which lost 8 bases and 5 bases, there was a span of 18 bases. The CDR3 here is CASGWRGISYGYTF. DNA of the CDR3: TGTGCCAGCGGATGGAGGGGGATCTCGTATGGCTACACCTTC.

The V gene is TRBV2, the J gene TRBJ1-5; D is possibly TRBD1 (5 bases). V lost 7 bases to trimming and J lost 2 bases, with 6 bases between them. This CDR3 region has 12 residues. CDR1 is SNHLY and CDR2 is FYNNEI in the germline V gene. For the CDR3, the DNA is TGTGCCAGCATGGGGGGCAATCAGCCCCAGCATTTT. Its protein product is CASMGGNQPQHF. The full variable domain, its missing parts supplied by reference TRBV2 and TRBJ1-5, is EPEVTQTPSHQVTQMGQEVILRCVPISNHLYFYWYRQILGQKVEFLVSFYNNEISEKSEIFDDQFSVERPDGSNFTLKIRSTKLEDSAMYFCASMGGNQPQHFGDGTRLSIL.

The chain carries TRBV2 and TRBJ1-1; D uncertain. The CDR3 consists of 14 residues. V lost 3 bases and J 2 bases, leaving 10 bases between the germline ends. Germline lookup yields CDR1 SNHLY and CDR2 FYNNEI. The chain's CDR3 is CASSDYPLNTEAFF. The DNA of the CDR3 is TGTGCCAGCAGTGATTACCCTTTAAACACTGAAGCTTTCTTT.

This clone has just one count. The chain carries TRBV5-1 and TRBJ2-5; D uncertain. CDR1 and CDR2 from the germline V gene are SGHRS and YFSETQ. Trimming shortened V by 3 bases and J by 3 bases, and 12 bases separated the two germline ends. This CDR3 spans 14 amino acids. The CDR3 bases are TGCGCCAGCAGCTCCGGTTCGCCGGAAGAGACCCAGTACTTC. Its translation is CASSSGSPEETQYF. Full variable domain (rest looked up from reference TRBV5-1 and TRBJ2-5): KAGVTQTPRYLIKTRGQQVTLSCSPISGHRSVSWYQQTPGQGLQFLFEYFSETQRNKGNFPGRFSGRQFSNSRSEMNVSTLELGDSALYLCASSSGSPEETQYFGPGTRLLVL.

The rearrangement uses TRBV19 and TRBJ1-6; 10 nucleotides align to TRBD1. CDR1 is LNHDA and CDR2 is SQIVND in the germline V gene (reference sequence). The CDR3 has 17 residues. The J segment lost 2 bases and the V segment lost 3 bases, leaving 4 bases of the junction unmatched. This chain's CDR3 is CASSIGTGDTYNSPLHF. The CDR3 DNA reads TGTGCCAGTAGTATCGGGACAGGGGATACCTATAATTCACCCCTCCACTTT.

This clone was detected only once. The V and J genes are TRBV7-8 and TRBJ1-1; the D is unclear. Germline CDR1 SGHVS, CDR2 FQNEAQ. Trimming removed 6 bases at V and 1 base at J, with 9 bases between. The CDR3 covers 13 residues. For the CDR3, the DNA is TGTGCCAGCAGTTCCGACCGGAACACTGAAGCTTTCTTT. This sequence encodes CASSSDRNTEAFF.

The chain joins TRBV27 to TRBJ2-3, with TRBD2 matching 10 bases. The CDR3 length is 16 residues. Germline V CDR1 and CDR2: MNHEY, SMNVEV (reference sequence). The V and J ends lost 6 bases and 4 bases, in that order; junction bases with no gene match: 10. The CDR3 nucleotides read TGTGCCAGCAGCCACAAGCGGGGGGGCGGTTCAGATACGCAGTATTTT. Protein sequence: CASSHKRGGGSDTQYF.